This T cell receptor (beta chain) was captured by sequencing in a study of response to subunit inactivated influenza vaccine. Findings and limits, study-wide: Authors suggested that a seasonal influenza vaccination recruits few new T cells each time.

This clonotype appeared a few times. What it binds is unknown. TCRdb reanalysed the RT-PCR reads using MiXCR and keeps one entry per CDR3 protein. This sample carries 500,000 to 600,000 distinct CDR3 sequences, approximately 12% of them seen once, and the ten largest clones take about 10%. Trimming took 4 bases from V and 6 from J, leaving 11 bases between them. CDR3 size: 13 residues. Germline-derived CDR1 and CDR2 are SGHDT and YYEEEE. The clonotype originates from a man over 45 who received an inactivated influenza vaccine. The sequencing here drew on PBMCs from blood, taken on the day of vaccination. This chain uses TRBV5-6 with TRBJ1-5, with a tentative D call TRBD1 (6 bases). CDR3 bases: TGTGCCAGCAGCAGCACAGGGAGTCAGCCCCAGCATTTT. This encodes CASSSTGSQPQHF.